This T cell receptor beta chain stems from a study of shared clonotypes between healthy human individuals. Study observations and caveats: Larger estimated richness was generally seen in naive subsets than in memory subsets. What limited the represented genetic and exposure-history diversity was the small number of donors.

CD4+ cells were split into CD45RA+ naive and CD45RA-negative memory subsets. Remarks on this clone: Its specificity is not known.

V lost 6 bases to trimming and J lost 3 bases, with 12 bases between them. The CDR3 contains 13 residues. Germline V CDR1 and CDR2: MNHNY, SVGAGI (reference sequence). Across several immunoSEQ plates, the genomic DNA of each subset was split evenly. TCRdb's copy holds only in-frame clones and misses some; the assay was immunoSEQ multiplex PCR. The sample records roughly 2.6 million clones, over 85% being singletons. V gene TRBV6-6 combines with J gene TRBJ2-7, with no clear D. The clonotype originates from a man aged 18 to 29 in good health. Material for sequencing was naive CD4+ T cells sorted from blood. The subset is: CD45RA+ positively selected. This CDR3 reads CASSISNNYEQYF. The DNA of the CDR3 is TGTGCCAGCAGCATATCCAATAACTACGAGCAGTACTTC.